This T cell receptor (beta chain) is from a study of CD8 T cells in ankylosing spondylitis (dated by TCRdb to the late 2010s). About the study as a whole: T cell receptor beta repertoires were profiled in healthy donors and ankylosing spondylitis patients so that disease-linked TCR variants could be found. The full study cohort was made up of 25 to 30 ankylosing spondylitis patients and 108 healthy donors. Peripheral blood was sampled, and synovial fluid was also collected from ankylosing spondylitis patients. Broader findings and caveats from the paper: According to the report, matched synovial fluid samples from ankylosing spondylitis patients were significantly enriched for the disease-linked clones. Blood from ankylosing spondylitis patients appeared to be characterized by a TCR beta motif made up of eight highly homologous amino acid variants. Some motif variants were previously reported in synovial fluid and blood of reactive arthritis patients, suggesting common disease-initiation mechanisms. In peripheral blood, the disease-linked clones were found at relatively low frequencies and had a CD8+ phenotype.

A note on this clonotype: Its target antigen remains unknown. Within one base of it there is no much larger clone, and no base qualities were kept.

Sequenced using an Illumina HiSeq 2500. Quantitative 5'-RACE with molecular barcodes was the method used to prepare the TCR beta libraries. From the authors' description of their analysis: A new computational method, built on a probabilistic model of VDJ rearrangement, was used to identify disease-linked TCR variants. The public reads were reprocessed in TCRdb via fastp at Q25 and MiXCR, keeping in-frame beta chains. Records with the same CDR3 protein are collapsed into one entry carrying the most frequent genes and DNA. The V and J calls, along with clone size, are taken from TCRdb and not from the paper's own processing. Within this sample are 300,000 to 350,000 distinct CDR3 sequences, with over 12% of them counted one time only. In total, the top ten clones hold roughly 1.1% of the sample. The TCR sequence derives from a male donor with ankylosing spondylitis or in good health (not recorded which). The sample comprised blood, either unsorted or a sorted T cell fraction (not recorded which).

For the CDR3, the sequence is CASSPEGDRGPGTDTQYF. The DNA is as follows: TGTGCCAGCAGTCCGGAAGGGGACAGGGGGCCTGGCACAGATACGCAGTATTTT. Recombination connected TRBV12-3 or TRBV12-4 to TRBJ2-3; 12 bases in between match TRBD1. Trimming removed 5 bases from V and 1 base from J; the gene matches leave 10 bases unexplained. The CDR3 runs 18 amino acids, cysteine and phenylalanine included. Of the read, only the CDR3 DNA is kept; its 54 bases are in frame from base 1.